The 14 T cell receptor beta chains below all came from one sample that was sequenced in a study of blood T cell repertoires in COVID-19. Here immunoSEQ multiplex PCR was the method, and the copy in TCRdb shows in-frame clones only, minus some. The data contain around 80,000 clones, almost 90% of them singletons. Sample: peripheral blood. All receptors derive from a woman older than 75 with acute or convalescent COVID-19.

V usage is TRBV4-3 and J usage is TRBJ1-1, with D tentatively TRBD1 (5 bases). Germline CDR1 and CDR2: LGHNA and YSLEER. CDR3 length equals 16 residues. The V end lost 0 bases, the J end lost 1 base, and 12 bases lay between the germline ends. The CDR3 DNA follows: TGCGCCAGCAGCCAAGAAGTGGGGCGGGGGAACACTGAAGCTTTCTTT. Its protein product is CASSQEVGRGNTEAFF.

This rearrangement joins TRBV5-6 to TRBJ2-5; 11 nucleotides match TRBD2. Germline CDR1 and CDR2: SGHDT and YYEEEE. CDR3 length: 17 amino acids. J was trimmed by 4 bases and V by 4 bases; bases with no gene match: 12. The DNA of the CDR3 is TGTGCCAGCAGCGCATTCCTTCTAGCGGGGGGTAGAGAGACCCAGTACTTC. It translates to CASSAFLLAGGRETQYF.

The chain carries TRBV5-4 and TRBJ2-5; 12 bases map to TRBD2. The CDR3 contains 16 residues. CDR1 is SGHNT and CDR2 is YYREEE in the germline V gene (reference sequence). Trimming took 4 bases from V and 0 from J; bases not matched to a gene: 4. In nucleotides, the CDR3 is TGTGCCAGCAGCCCAGGGACTAGCGGGTACCAAGAGACCCAGTACTTC. Amino acids: CASSPGTSGYQETQYF. The full variable domain, its missing parts supplied by reference TRBV5-4 and TRBJ2-5, is ETGVTQSPTHLIKTRGQQVTLRCSSQSGHNTVSWYQQALGQGPQFIFQYYREEENGRGNFPPRFSGLQFPNYSSELNVNALELDDSALYLCASSPGTSGYQETQYFGPGTRLLVL.

The chain employs TRBV7-8 and TRBJ1-1; D gene unclear. V lost 0 bases to trimming and J lost 0 bases, with 8 bases between them. The CDR3 is 15 amino acids. The germline V gene encodes CDR1 SGHVS and CDR2 FQNEAQ. In nucleotides, the CDR3 is TGTGCCAGCAGCTTAGCGCGCACTATGAACACTGAAGCTTTCTTT. It codes for CASSLARTMNTEAFF.

The V gene is TRBV6-2 or TRBV6-3, the J gene TRBJ2-1, with 11 bases lining up with TRBD2. The CDR3 runs to 17 residues. The germline V gene encodes CDR1 MNHEY and CDR2 SVGEGT. The junction had 5 bases not matched to a gene; V was cut back by 2 bases and J by 2 bases. CDR3 sequence reads: CASSYRLAGGPYNEQFF. The CDR3 coding sequence is TGTGCCAGCAGTTACCGGCTAGCGGGGGGCCCCTACAATGAGCAGTTCTTC.

This chain connects TRBV7-2 to TRBJ2-1; 11 bases line up with TRBD2. From germline, CDR1 is SGHTA and CDR2 FQGNSA. This CDR3 comprises 15 residues. The V gene end was trimmed by 4 bases and the J gene end by 4 bases; junction bases not matched to a gene: 3. Here the CDR3 DNA reads TGTGCCAGCAGCTCAGGACTAGCGGGTTACAATGAGCAGTTCTTC. Amino acid sequence: CASSSGLAGYNEQFF.

The chain combines TRBV18 with TRBJ1-2, with D tentatively TRBD1 (5 bases). The CDR3 extends over 13 amino acids. V was clipped by 5 bases and J by 1 base, with 8 bases between them. Germline-derived CDR1 and CDR2 are KGHSH and LQKENI. The CDR3 DNA is TGTGCCAGCTCAAGTGACAGTAACTATGGCTACACCTTC. Residues: CASSSDSNYGYTF.

The chain joins TRBV18 to TRBJ2-5; D possibly corresponds to TRBD1 (5 bases). V lost 6 bases to trimming and J lost 10 bases, with 21 bases between them. CDR1 and CDR2 from the germline V gene are KGHSH and LQKENI. The CDR3 extends over 14 amino acids. CDR3 nucleotides: TGTGCCAGCTCTCCTGACGGGTCCGGCAGGGACCAGTACTTC. This sequence encodes CASSPDGSGRDQYF.

This chain uses TRBV5-1 with TRBJ1-2; D unclear. Trimming removed 1 base at V and 0 bases at J, with 7 bases between. Germline CDR1 reads SGHRS; CDR2 reads YFSETQ. The CDR3 loop spans 14 amino acids. The CDR3 coding sequence is TGCGCCAGCAGCTTGCAGGTCCCTAACTATGGCTACACCTTC. Residues: CASSLQVPNYGYTF.

This clone was counted a few times. The V call is TRBV30, the J call TRBJ1-1, with unresolved D. CDR3 length equals 13 residues. V lost 7 bases and J 6 bases, leaving 18 bases between the germline ends. From germline, CDR1 is GTSNPN and CDR2 SVGIG (reference sequence). The CDR3 DNA is TGTGCCTCCAGTTCTAGCCATAAAGCTGAAGCTTTCTTT. It yields the protein CASSSSHKAEAFF.

The CDR3 DNA reads TGTGCCAGCTCACCACTCCAGGGCAGGGGCGATGATGGCTACACCTTC. Protein: CASSPLQGRGDDGYTF. This chain uses TRBV18 with TRBJ1-2, with D perhaps TRBD1 (6 bases). Deletions cut 1 base from V and 6 bases from J, with 18 bases between. CDR3 length: 16 residues. Per the germline V gene, CDR1 is KGHSH and CDR2 is LQKENI.

V gene TRBV3-1 (or the pseudogene TRBV3-2) combines with J gene TRBJ2-3; 8 nucleotides match TRBD2. Germline V gene lookup returns CDR1 LGHDT and CDR2 YNNKEL (reference sequence). There are 15 residues in the CDR3. Germline trimming cut 2 bases from V and 0 bases from J; bases unmatched to any gene: 1. Written as DNA, the CDR3 is TGTGCCAGCAGCCAACCTAGCGGGAGCACAGATACGCAGTATTTT. This sequence encodes CASSQPSGSTDTQYF.

This clone has only a few counts. The chain links TRBV19 to TRBJ1-3, with D uncertain. Germline-derived CDR1 and CDR2 are LNHDA and SQIVND (reference sequence). V lost 3 bases and J lost 2, with 14 bases in between. The length of the CDR3 is 16 residues. The CDR3 DNA reads as TGTGCCAGTAGTATTGGTTATCCGGGGACTGGAAACACCATATATTTT. Translating gives CASSIGYPGTGNTIYF.

This chain links TRBV18 with TRBJ2-2, with TRBD2 identical over 12 bases. Germline V gene data show CDR1 as KGHSH and CDR2 as LQKENI. V trimming: 6 bases; J trimming: 0 bases; junction bases outside the gene matches: 5. The CDR3 contains 17 residues. The CDR3 region has the DNA TGTGCCAGCTCGGATCGGACTAGCGGGACGAACACCGGGGAGCTGTTTTTT. This encodes CASSDRTSGTNTGELFF.